These 24 T cell receptor beta chains were all obtained from the same sample, sequenced in a study of blood T cell repertoires in COVID-19. Produced via immunoSEQ multiplex PCR; TCRdb's table is partial and in-frame only. The sample holds about 330,000 clones, roughly 90% seen once. The source material was PBMCs or T cells enriched from blood (not recorded which). The receptors originated from a woman aged 25 to 39 who had recovered from COVID-19.

This clone was counted once. The V call is TRBV14, the J call TRBJ2-7, with D uncertain. CDR1 and CDR2 (germline): SGHDN, FVKESK. This CDR3 region has 11 residues. The ends were cut back, 5 bases at V and 5 bases at J, with 7 bases in the middle. The CDR3 bases are TGTGCCAGCAGCGAGACTCACGAGCAGTACTTC. Its protein product is CASSETHEQYF. Using reference TRBV14 and TRBJ2-7 for the parts outside the CDR3, the full variable domain is EAGVTQFPSHSVIEKGQTVTLRCDPISGHDNLYWYRRVMGKEIKFLLHFVKESKQDESGMPNNRFLAERTGGTYSTLKVQPAELEDSGVYFCASSETHEQYFGPGTRLTVT.

Here the CDR3 DNA reads TGTGCCAGCAGTTCGGGTCCTGGCGAGCAGTACTTC. Its protein product is CASSSGPGEQYF. The rearrangement joins TRBV12-3 or TRBV12-4 to TRBJ2-7; D is unresolved. The CDR3 is made up of 12 amino acids. V gave up 4 bases and J gave up 6 bases, with 10 bases separating them.

The rearrangement links TRBV6-2 or TRBV6-3 to TRBJ2-7, with TRBD2 matching 14 bases. Germline V gene sequence: CDR1 MNHEY, CDR2 SVGEGT. The CDR3 totals 16 residues. The junction had 5 bases not matched to a gene; V was cut back by 6 bases and J by 1 base. CDR3 region: CASSPGLAGGSYEQYF. The CDR3 region has the DNA TGTGCCAGCAGCCCTGGACTAGCGGGGGGATCCTACGAGCAGTACTTC.

The V gene is TRBV7-8, the J gene TRBJ1-4, with 8 bases lining up with TRBD1. V dropped 5 bases and J dropped 2; count of bases not matched to a gene: 4. This CDR3 contains 15 residues. Germline V gene lookup returns CDR1 SGHVS and CDR2 FQNEAQ. In nucleotides, the CDR3 is TGTGCCAGCAGCCTAAGGACAGGGACTAATGAAAAACTGTTTTTT. The encoded protein is CASSLRTGTNEKLFF.

As concerns this clone: Mismatch with germline at one junction end may stem from a read error. This chain links TRBV7-7 with TRBJ2-2; 8 bases match TRBD1. The CDR3 is 15 amino acids. Per germline, CDR1 SSHAT and CDR2 FNYEAQ (reference sequence). The CDR3: CASSFTGGSTGELFF. The CDR3, as DNA: TGTGCTAGCAGCTTCACAGGGGGTAGCACCGGGGAGCTGTTTTTT.

In this sample, this clone turned up a few times. The chain carries TRBV6-5 and TRBJ1-4, with 8 bases fitting TRBD1. V trimming: 6 bases; J trimming: 5 bases; junction bases outside the gene matches: 8. Germline V lookup: CDR1 MNHEY, CDR2 SVGAGI. The CDR3 has 15 residues. CDR3 coding DNA: TGTGCCAGCAGCCGGACCGGGACAGGAAATGAAAAACTGTTTTTT. It yields the protein CASSRTGTGNEKLFF.

The chain recombines TRBV7-2 with TRBJ2-1; 7 bases agree with TRBD2. Germline V gene lookup returns CDR1 SGHTA and CDR2 FQGNSA. V trimming: 5 bases; J trimming: 3 bases; junction bases outside the gene matches: 4. The CDR3 loop spans 14 amino acids. The chain's CDR3 is CASSTGGGYNEQFF. CDR3 nucleotides: TGTGCCAGCAGCACCGGCGGGGGCTACAATGAGCAGTTCTTC.

The gene calls are TRBV7-3 and TRBJ1-6; tentatively, D is TRBD1 (6 bases). The CDR3 runs 14 residues. Trimming took 2 bases from V and 10 from J, leaving 12 bases between them. Germline assignment: CDR1 SGHTA and CDR2 FQGTGA. DNA for the CDR3: TGTGCCAGCAGCTTACACGGACAGCAGTCACCCCTCCACTTT. Translated, it gives CASSLHGQQSPLHF.

The V call is TRBV3-1 (or the pseudogene TRBV3-2), the J call TRBJ2-7; D is unclear. Per the germline V gene, CDR1 is LGHDT and CDR2 is YNNKEL (reference sequence). Between the trimmed V and J ends, which lost 4 bases and 5 bases, there was a span of 9 bases. The CDR3 is 12 amino acids. In DNA, the CDR3 is TGTGCCAGCAGCCCTACGGAGAACGAGCAGTACTTC. It yields the protein CASSPTENEQYF.

The J gene is TRBJ2-3, the V gene TRBV10-3, with D perhaps matching TRBD2 (6 bases). V gave up 8 bases and J gave up 1 base, with 16 bases separating them. The CDR3 length is 15 residues. Looked up from germline, CDR1 is ENHRY and CDR2 is SYGVKD. The CDR3 is CAIGDSGGGTDTQYF. CDR3 DNA sequence: TGTGCCATCGGGGATAGCGGAGGGGGCACAGATACGCAGTATTTT.

The chain couples TRBV28 to TRBJ1-4, with 10 bases lining up with TRBD1. The J segment lost 8 bases and the V segment lost 8 bases, leaving 5 bases of the junction unmatched. The length of the CDR3 is 13 residues. The germline gives CDR1 MDHEN, CDR2 SYDVKM. CDR3: CASQRGQGEKLFF. CDR3 nucleotides: TGTGCCAGCCAGAGGGGACAGGGGGAAAAACTGTTTTTT.

About this clone itself: Other DNA sequences in the same sample also yield this CDR3. The rearrangement links TRBV28 to TRBJ1-5; tentative D call: TRBD1 (5 bases). This CDR3 has 13 residues. V was shortened by 7 bases and J by 4 bases, with 11 bases between the two germline ends. Germline V CDR1 and CDR2: MDHEN, SYDVKM. In DNA form, the CDR3 reads TGTGCCAGCACCCTTGGGGGGAATCAGCCCCAGCATTTT. Protein product: CASTLGGNQPQHF.

The rearrangement uses TRBV28 and TRBJ2-6, with D possibly being TRBD1 (5 bases). CDR3 length: 15 amino acids. Trimming pared 5 bases from V and 0 bases from J, leaving 8 bases between. Germline CDR1 and CDR2: MDHEN and SYDVKM. Here the CDR3 reads CASSATGSGANVLTF. CDR3 sequence (DNA): TGTGCCAGCAGTGCAACAGGCTCTGGGGCCAACGTCCTGACTTTC.

The gene calls are TRBV5-4 and TRBJ2-3, with 7 bases that match TRBD2. Germline CDR1 SGHNT, CDR2 YYREEE (reference sequence). Losses at the gene ends were 3 bases for V and 4 bases for J; bases not matched to a gene: 14. The CDR3 loop spans 17 amino acids. The CDR3: CASSSTGGRAWADTQYF. CDR3 coding DNA: TGTGCCAGCAGCTCCACTGGGGGGAGGGCGTGGGCAGATACGCAGTATTTT.

The V call is TRBV4-3, the J call TRBJ1-2, with no clear D. The germline V and J ends were trimmed by 0 bases and 3 bases, with 8 bases remaining between them. The CDR3 contains 14 residues. Germline V gene data show CDR1 as LGHNA and CDR2 as YSLEER. CDR3 DNA sequence: TGCGCCAGCAGCCAAGATCTGGTAGACTATGGCTACACCTTC. Translated: CASSQDLVDYGYTF.

A single count supports this clone. This sequence joins TRBV28 and TRBJ2-7; 9 bases are shared with TRBD1. The germline V gene has CDR1 MDHEN and CDR2 SYDVKM. V lost 3 bases to trimming and J lost 6 bases; unmatched junction nucleotides: 6. CDR3 length: 14 residues. The CDR3 spells CASSLPQGAIEQYF. The CDR3 region has the DNA TGTGCCAGCAGTTTGCCACAGGGGGCGATCGAGCAGTACTTC.

V is TRBV11-2 and J is TRBJ2-1; 11 bases are a match to TRBD2. The length of the CDR3 is 15 residues. The V gene's germline CDR1 is SGHAT and CDR2 FQNNGV. The J segment lost 3 bases and the V segment lost 5 bases, leaving 3 bases of the junction unmatched. CDR3 loop: CASSATSGSYNEQFF. CDR3 nucleotides: TGTGCCAGCAGCGCCACTAGCGGGAGCTACAATGAGCAGTTCTTC.

The J gene is TRBJ2-7, the V gene TRBV27; 8 nucleotides align to TRBD2. Germline-derived CDR1 and CDR2 are MNHEY and SMNVEV (reference sequence). Losses at the gene ends were 5 bases for V and 7 bases for J; bases not matched to a gene: 7. There are 13 residues in the CDR3. The CDR3 reads CASSLGLVREQYF. The CDR3, as DNA: TGTGCCAGCAGTCTGGGACTAGTCAGGGAGCAGTACTTC.

The chain has TRBV10-2 and TRBJ2-1; TRBD2 matches at 14 bases. The germline V gene encodes CDR1 WSHSY and CDR2 SAAADI. The CDR3 has 14 residues. J lost 10 bases, V lost 7 bases, and 6 bases had no gene match. CDR3 sequence reads: CASIPTSGGGEQFF. For the CDR3, the DNA is TGCGCCAGCATTCCGACTAGCGGGGGGGGCGAGCAGTTCTTC.

The chain is built from TRBV28 and TRBJ2-7; 11 positions agree with TRBD1. V was clipped by 3 bases and J by 7 bases; unmatched bases: 8. CDR3 length equals 15 residues. Germline CDR1 reads MDHEN; CDR2 reads SYDVKM. The DNA for the CDR3 is TGTGCCAGCAGTTTTGTGGGACAGGGGGTTGTTGAGCAGTACTTC. Translation gives CASSFVGQGVVEQYF.

Concerning this clone: The sample has other DNA sequences that encode this CDR3 too. This chain connects TRBV27 to TRBJ1-5, with D unclear. This CDR3 is built from 15 residues. Germline V gene lookup returns CDR1 MNHEY and CDR2 SMNVEV (reference sequence). Deletions cut 3 bases from V and 0 bases from J, with 9 bases between. Here the CDR3 reads CASSFSGNSNQPQHF. The CDR3 bases are TGTGCCAGCAGTTTTTCGGGGAATAGCAATCAGCCCCAGCATTTT.

The CDR3 spells CASSASAGGLVGELFF. In DNA form, the CDR3 reads TGTGCCAGCAGCGCCAGCGCGGGGGGGCTAGTCGGGGAGCTGTTTTTT. This chain joins TRBV13 and TRBJ2-2; 9 nucleotides align to TRBD2. This CDR3 region has 16 residues. The junction had 11 bases not matched to a gene; V was cut back by 5 bases and J by 7 bases. Per germline, CDR1 PRHDT and CDR2 FYEKMQ (reference sequence).

A single count supports this clone. The chain has TRBV5-1 and TRBJ1-2; D not certain. CDR1 is SGHRS and CDR2 is YFSETQ in the germline V gene. The ends were cut back, 1 base at V and 5 bases at J, with 15 bases in the middle. This CDR3 is built from 15 residues. In DNA, the CDR3 is TGCGCCAGCAGCTTGTCCGGCACAGACCATTATGGCTACACCTTC. This encodes CASSLSGTDHYGYTF.

This chain connects TRBV19 to TRBJ2-3; 12 bases match TRBD2. CDR1 LNHDA and CDR2 SQIVND come from the germline V gene (reference sequence). Trimming removed 3 bases from V and 5 bases from J; junction bases left unmatched: 9. The CDR3 sequence is 17 residues long. Here the CDR3 reads CASSMTVTSGSRDTQYF. In DNA, the CDR3 is TGTGCCAGTAGTATGACAGTGACTAGCGGGAGTCGAGATACGCAGTATTTT.